This note documents a single T cell receptor (beta chain) sequence. The CDR3 loop spans 14 amino acids. Germline assignment: CDR1 KGHSH and CDR2 LQKENI. Unmatched junction bases numbered 4, after V lost 3 bases and J lost 4 bases. The data belong to a study of blood T cell repertoires in COVID-19. The method was immunoSEQ multiplex PCR; TCRdb's version includes in-frame clones alone and lacks a portion of them. The sample records 52,000 or so clones, almost 85% being singletons. The chain uses TRBV18 and TRBJ2-5; 8 positions match TRBD1. The TCR sequence derives from a human donor in a cohort sampled during active COVID-19. The specimen sequenced was peripheral blood. The CDR3 DNA reads as TGTGCCAGCTCACCGGACAGGGAAGGAGAGACCCAGTACTTC. Translated: CASSPDREGETQYF. The full variable domain, in which reference TRBV18 and TRBJ2-5 provide the parts outside the CDR3, is NAGVMQNPRHLVRRRGQEARLRCSPMKGHSHVYWYRQLPEEGLKFMVYLQKENIIDESGMPKERFSAEFPKEGPSILRIQQVVRGDSAAYFCASSPDREGETQYFGPGTRLLVL.